The clone carrying this T cell receptor beta chain was picked up many times. Its target is not known. Germline assignment: CDR1 SGHTA and CDR2 FQGNSA. The V gene lost 2 bases and the J gene lost 3 bases, with 3 bases spanning the gap. This CDR3 has 12 residues. This record belongs to a study of tumor-infiltrating lymphocytes in primary liver carcinoma. Looking at the study overall: T1-T3 N0M0 was the stage of the tumors, which were about 4 to 10 cm across.

Study-wide results and caveats: Tumors significantly exceeded blood in top-250-clone fraction (p = 0.039). Tumor-adjacent and tumor-blood pairs displayed less overlap than did pairs of tumor regions.

Co-extracting RNA and DNA was done with 20-30 mg of unsorted bulk tissue as input. Every patient in the cohort had a primary liver carcinoma. That carcinoma was treated by surgical resection. TCR beta cDNA came from about 470 ng total RNA, primed with a constant-region primer. Three nested multiplex PCR rounds of slightly modified ARM-PCR generated TCR beta libraries. PCR rounds one and two used TRBV1-TRBV30 forward primers with a C-beta reverse primer for around 11 cycles each. One entry per CDR3 protein, called by TCRdb with MiXCR from the multiplex PCR reads. The repertoire holds approximately 37,000 distinct CDR3 sequences, with less than 85% as singletons.

The J gene is TRBJ2-3, the V gene TRBV7-2, with no clear D. The TCR originated in a man between 35 and 55 years old with primary liver carcinoma and hepatitis B virus infection. Sequenced: liver tumor tissue from sampling region 4. Documented subset: tumor region T4, right-lateral pole. The CDR3, as DNA: TGTGCCAGCAGCTTAAAAACAGATACGCAGTATTTT. Its translation is CASSLKTDTQYF.